A selection of T cell receptor beta chains follows, all from one sample in a study of blood T cell repertoires in COVID-19. Here immunoSEQ multiplex PCR was the method, and the copy in TCRdb shows in-frame clones only, minus some. The table shows about 380,000 clones, with 80% to 90% occurring only once. Material for sequencing was PBMCs or T cells enriched from blood (not recorded which). These receptors were taken from a man younger than 40 who had recovered from COVID-19. Both conserved end residues are part of each CDR3. The order of the fields is clone size, V gene, D gene, J gene, CDR3 DNA, CDR3 protein. D genes are given only for firm matches. Where a row states a size, it is once, few, many or the class of an expanded clone; other rows omit it.

.	TRBV19	TRBD1	TRBJ1-1	TGTGCCAGTAGTATAGACCTACAGGGGGCTGAAGCTTTCTTT	CASSIDLQGAEAFF
.	TRBV14	TRBD1	TRBJ1-4	TGTGCCAGCAGCCCACGACAGGGGAGTGAAAAACTGTTTTTT	CASSPRQGSEKLFF
.	TRBV10-3	TRBD1	TRBJ1-6	TGTGCCATCAGTACAGGGACAGTCTTGGGGAATTCACCCCTCCACTTT	CAISTGTVLGNSPLHF
.	TRBV9	TRBD1	TRBJ1-1	TGTGCCAGCAGCGATCGACAGGGTCTGAACACTGAAGCTTTCTTT	CASSDRQGLNTEAFF
.	TRBV29-1	.	TRBJ1-5	TGCAGCGTTGGCAGGGGCACAAATCAGCCCCAGCATTTT	CSVGRGTNQPQHF
.	TRBV30	TRBD2	TRBJ2-1	TGTGCCTGGAGTCCCCGGGGGGGGCGCTCCTACAATGAGCAGTTCTTC	CAWSPRGGRSYNEQFF
.	TRBV19	TRBD1	TRBJ1-1	TGTGCCAGTAGTGGGGAGGACAGGGAGAACACTGAAGCTTTCTTT	CASSGEDRENTEAFF
.	TRBV5-4	.	TRBJ1-1	TGTGCCAGCAGATATACAGGGTCAGACACTGAAGCTTTCTTT	CASRYTGSDTEAFF
.	TRBV21-1	.	TRBJ1-4	TGTGCCAGCAGCAGCCGAACCGCGGTTTCCTTGCGGGAAAAACTGTTTTTT	CASSSRTAVSLREKLFF
once	TRBV7-9	.	TRBJ1-1	TGTGCCAGCAGCTTAGGGGCCAGTTCTACAATGAACACTGAAGCTTTCTTT	CASSLGASSTMNTEAFF
.	TRBV19	TRBD1	TRBJ2-7	TGTGCCAGTAGTATGCGACAGGGGGCCTACGAGCAGTACTTC	CASSMRQGAYEQYF
few	TRBV6-5	.	TRBJ2-3	TGTGCCAGCAGTCTTCTGAGGGGGGATACGCAGTATTTT	CASSLLRGDTQYF
.	TRBV13	TRBD1	TRBJ1-2	TGTGCCAGCAGCTTAGCAGGGACAGGGCTTGGTGGCTACACCTTC	CASSLAGTGLGGYTF
.	TRBV2	TRBD1	TRBJ1-1	TGTGCCAACCGTCAGGGGGCCACTGAAGCTTTCTTT	CANRQGATEAFF
.	TRBV5-1	.	TRBJ1-2	TGCGCCAGCAGTTCCCGCGGCGGGGACTATGGCTACACCTTC	CASSSRGGDYGYTF
.	TRBV9	TRBD1	TRBJ1-3	TGTGCCAGCAGCCGGGGAATAGGGGGACAGGGGTTCTCTGGAAACACCATATATTTT	CASSRGIGGQGFSGNTIYF
.	TRBV29-1	.	TRBJ1-1	TGCAGCGTTCTTCCGGGACACCTGAACACTGAAGCTTTCTTT	CSVLPGHLNTEAFF
.	TRBV5-1	.	TRBJ1-1	TGCGCCAGCAGCTACCAGGCGGGGAACACTGAAGCTTTCTTT	CASSYQAGNTEAFF
.	TRBV19	TRBD1	TRBJ1-1	TGTGCCAGTAATGTGGGGGCGGGACAGGCCACTGAAGCTTTCTTT	CASNVGAGQATEAFF
.	TRBV11-3	.	TRBJ2-2	TGTGCCAGCAGGAAAACGGGGGAAGGTGGCGGGGAGCTGTTTTTT	CASRKTGEGGGELFF
.	TRBV27	TRBD1	TRBJ1-5	TGTGCCAGCAGTATACAGGGGGGTCAGCCCCAGCATTTT	CASSIQGGQPQHF
.	TRBV20-1	.	TRBJ2-3	TGCAGTGCTAGTGAGACCGGAGCTACGCAGTATTTT	CSASETGATQYF
.	TRBV14	.	TRBJ2-7	TGTGCCAGCAGCCAAGGGGGCAGCACAAATTTTTACGAGCAGTACTTC	CASSQGGSTNFYEQYF
once	TRBV19	TRBD1	TRBJ1-4	TGTGCCTCGAAGGGACAGGGAGTTTATGAAAAACTGTTTTTT	CASKGQGVYEKLFF
.	TRBV6-2/TRBV6-3	TRBD2	TRBJ2-3	TGTGCCAGCAGCGGGACTAGATATGATACGCAGTATTTT	CASSGTRYDTQYF
.	TRBV27	.	TRBJ1-5	TGTGCCAGCAGGGGACACTATAGCAATCAGCCCCAGCATTTT	CASRGHYSNQPQHF